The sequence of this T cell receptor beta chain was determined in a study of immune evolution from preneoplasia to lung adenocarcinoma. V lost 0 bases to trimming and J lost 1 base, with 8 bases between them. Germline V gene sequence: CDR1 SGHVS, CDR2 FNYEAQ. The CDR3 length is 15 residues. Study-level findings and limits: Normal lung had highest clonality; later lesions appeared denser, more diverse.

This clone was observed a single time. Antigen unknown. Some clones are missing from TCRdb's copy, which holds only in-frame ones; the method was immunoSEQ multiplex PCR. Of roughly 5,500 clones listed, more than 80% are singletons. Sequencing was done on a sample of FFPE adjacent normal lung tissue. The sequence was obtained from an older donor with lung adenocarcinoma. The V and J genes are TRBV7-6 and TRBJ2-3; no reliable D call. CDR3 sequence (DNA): TGTGCCAGCAGCTTAGCGTCCGCAGGCACAGATACGCAGTATTTT. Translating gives CASSLASAGTDTQYF.